Shown below are 26 T cell receptor beta chains from a single sample sequenced in a study of regulatory T cells in long-lasting Graves disease. Time point meaning: newly diagnosed GD, antithyroid drugs for less than 3 months. After RNA was extracted from PBMCs, the TCR library was made from it. Arm-PCR of CDR3 regions with iRepertoire HTBI primers generated TCR beta libraries. TCRdb analysed the multiplex PCR reads with MiXCR anew, one entry per CDR3 protein. The repertoire includes about 310,000 distinct CDR3 sequences, over 15% of them detected once, and less than 45% sits in the top ten. Sequencing used peripheral blood mononuclear cells (PBMCs), obtained at new diagnosis, from a patient treated with antithyroid drugs. The receptors shown here come from a female donor with Graves disease.

This clonotype was counted a few times. A much larger clone is a single base away; this may be a read error. The chain is built from TRBV5-1 and TRBJ1-2; no reliable D call. Germline CDR1 is SGHRS and CDR2 is YFSETQ. V was cut by 5 bases and J by 4 bases, with 15 bases left in between. The CDR3 length is 14 residues. The CDR3 DNA sequence: TGCGCCAGCAGGCTTGAAAACGGAAGCTATGGCTACACCTTC. Its protein is CASRLENGSYGYTF.

This clonotype has at least ten counts. J is TRBJ2-6 and V is TRBV20-1; D is unresolved. V lost 1 base and J 2 bases, leaving 3 bases between the germline ends. CDR1 is DFQATT, CDR2 SNEGSKA, per germline (reference sequence). The CDR3 contains 13 residues. As DNA, the CDR3 is TGCAGTGCTAGAGTGCCTGGGGCCAACGTCCTGACTTTC. Protein product: CSARVPGANVLTF.

This clonotype has a count of ten or more. The rearrangement uses TRBV19 and TRBJ2-3, with D possibly TRBD1 on 6 matching bases. V lost 4 bases, J lost 4 bases, and 15 bases lay in between. The CDR3 runs to 15 residues. The V gene's germline CDR1 is LNHDA and CDR2 SQIVND (reference sequence). Here the CDR3 DNA reads TGTGCCAGTAGTACTTTACAGGGCCCGCCAGATACGCAGTATTTT. Translated, it gives CASSTLQGPPDTQYF. The full variable domain, completed using reference TRBV19 and TRBJ2-3, is DGGITQSPKYLFRKEGQNVTLSCEQNLNHDAMYWYRQDPGQGLRLIYYSQIVNDFQKGDIAEGYSVSREKKESFPLTVTSAQKNPTAFYLCASSTLQGPPDTQYFGPGTRLTVL.

This clonotype was picked up many times. This chain connects TRBV27 to TRBJ2-2; D is perhaps TRBD1 or TRBD2 (5 bases each). Trimming shortened V by 4 bases and J by 3 bases, and 21 bases separated the two germline ends. CDR3 size: 18 residues. CDR1 is MNHEY, CDR2 SMNVEV, per germline (reference sequence). CDR3 amino acids: CASSYPTSGDVDTGELFF. The DNA for the CDR3 is TGTGCCAGCAGTTACCCCACCTCCGGGGACGTCGACACCGGGGAGCTGTTTTTT.

This clonotype was recorded many times. Here the CDR3 DNA reads TGTGCCAGCAGTTTGCCGTTAGGGGGCGGCTACACCTTC. Encoded protein: CASSLPLGGGYTF. The V and J genes are TRBV12-3 or TRBV12-4 and TRBJ1-2, with 7 positions matching TRBD1. The CDR3 spans 13 residues. The junction had 6 bases not matched to a gene; V was cut back by 3 bases and J by 8 bases.

The chain recombines TRBV20-1 with TRBJ2-7; D gene uncertain. The CDR3 contains 13 residues. The V and J ends lost 2 bases and 6 bases respectively, with 14 bases between them. Per germline, CDR1 DFQATT and CDR2 SNEGSKA (reference sequence). CDR3 region: CSARTIRAPEQYF. For the CDR3, the DNA is TGCAGTGCTAGAACGATAAGGGCGCCCGAGCAGTACTTC.

This clonotype was picked up many times. V usage is TRBV19 and J usage is TRBJ2-1; D may be TRBD2 (6 bases). Deletions cut 5 bases from V and 3 bases from J, with 14 bases between. The CDR3 runs 15 residues. Germline loops: CDR1 LNHDA, CDR2 SQIVND (reference sequence). DNA for the CDR3: TGTGCCAGTAGTGACGGGACTGCCGGCTACAATGAGCAGTTCTTC. It yields the protein CASSDGTAGYNEQFF.

This clonotype has only one observation. The V gene is TRBV4-1, the J gene TRBJ1-4; a weak D match, TRBD1 (5 bases). Germline V gene lookup returns CDR1 MGHRA and CDR2 YSYEKL. This CDR3 contains 18 residues. V shed 1 base and J shed 0 bases, with 15 bases lying between them. CDR3 in amino acids: CASSQGSGPNPTNEKLFF. The CDR3 nucleotides are TGCGCCAGCAGCCAAGGCTCAGGGCCGAACCCAACTAATGAAAAACTGTTTTTT.

This chain uses TRBV28 with TRBJ2-1; 10 bases line up with TRBD2. V was pared by 6 bases and J by 5 bases, with 10 bases of the junction left unmatched. The CDR3 spans 16 residues. Germline-derived CDR1 and CDR2 are MDHEN and SYDVKM. CDR3 in DNA: TGTGCCAGCAGCTTGGTAGCGGGAGGCGTTCACAATGAGCAGTTCTTC. As protein: CASSLVAGGVHNEQFF.

This clonotype was picked up many times. The rearrangement links TRBV27 to TRBJ2-2; D remains unclear. Trimming took off 3 bases at V and 6 bases at J, with 11 bases between the two ends. Per the germline V gene, CDR1 is MNHEY and CDR2 is SMNVEV (reference sequence). The CDR3 extends over 14 amino acids. The CDR3, as DNA: TGTGCCAGCAGTTTCCCCCCTACCCCCGGGGAGCTGTTTTTT. Translating it yields CASSFPPTPGELFF.

The V gene is TRBV3-1, the J gene TRBJ2-7, with 9 bases identical to TRBD1. Germline trimming cut 1 base from V and 2 bases from J; bases unmatched to any gene: 3. Germline V gives CDR1 LGHDT, CDR2 YNNKEL (reference sequence). The CDR3 runs 15 residues. The CDR3 loop is CASSQGQGGPYEQYF. CDR3 DNA sequence: TGTGCCAGCAGCCAAGGACAGGGGGGACCCTACGAGCAGTACTTC.

This clonotype was detected ten times or more. The chain uses TRBV10-3 and TRBJ1-2; no reliable D call. The germline gives CDR1 ENHRY, CDR2 SYGVKD. This CDR3 contains 15 residues. Trimming stripped 5 bases from V and 7 bases from J, with 20 bases between. The CDR3 region is CAISPRPAGTAGYTF. DNA for the CDR3: TGTGCCATCAGTCCGCGTCCGGCAGGAACGGCTGGCTACACCTTC.

In regard to this clonotype: This may stem from a read error, because a much larger clone lies one nucleotide away. The chain links TRBV6-4 to TRBJ2-1; D gene uncertain. This CDR3 has 13 amino acids. Trimming shortened V by 3 bases and J by 1 base, and 4 bases separated the two germline ends. The germline V gene encodes CDR1 MRHNA and CDR2 SNTAGT. The CDR3 loop is CASSEYSYNEQFF. The CDR3 bases are TGTGCCAGCAGTGAATATTCCTACAATGAGCAGTTCTTC.

This clonotype was counted ten times or more. The chain combines TRBV15 with TRBJ2-3, with no clear D. CDR1 is LNHNV, CDR2 YYDKDF, per germline (reference sequence). V was trimmed by 3 bases and J by 4 bases, leaving 8 bases between them. The CDR3 spans 13 residues. CDR3 region: CATSRDEADTQYF. Written as DNA, the CDR3 is TGTGCCACCAGCAGGGACGAAGCAGATACGCAGTATTTT.

This clonotype has at least ten counts. The chain carries TRBV7-2 and TRBJ2-5; D might be TRBD2 (6 bases). Germline assignment: CDR1 SGHTA and CDR2 FQGNSA. The germline V and J ends were trimmed by 0 bases and 1 base, with 9 bases remaining between them. This CDR3 has 15 amino acids. The CDR3 DNA is TGTGCCAGCAGCTTAGCCTGGGGGGTCCAAGAGACCCAGTACTTC. Amino acid sequence: CASSLAWGVQETQYF.

The V call is TRBV9, the J call TRBJ2-2, with a tentative D call TRBD2 (6 bases). Germline V lookup: CDR1 SGDLS, CDR2 YYNGEE. V gave up 3 bases and J gave up 4 bases, with 10 bases separating them. The CDR3 length is 14 residues. The CDR3 DNA sequence: TGTGCCAGCAGCGCCCTACTAGCCACCGGGGAGCTGTTTTTT. The encoded protein is CASSALLATGELFF.

The CDR3 nucleotides are TGTGCCAGCAGCTTAGTCACGGGACAGGTGTACAATGAGCAGTTCTTC. This gives the protein CASSLVTGQVYNEQFF. The chain uses TRBV11-2 and TRBJ2-1; TRBD1 agrees at 8 bases. The V gene end was trimmed by 1 base and the J gene end by 4 bases; junction bases not matched to a gene: 6. This CDR3 region has 16 residues. Germline V gene lookup returns CDR1 SGHAT and CDR2 FQNNGV.

This clonotype was observed at least ten times. The rearrangement joins TRBV5-1 to TRBJ2-4; tentative D call: TRBD1 (5 bases). This CDR3 contains 16 residues. From germline, CDR1 is SGHRS and CDR2 YFSETQ. Trimming pared 0 bases from V and 8 bases from J, leaving 18 bases between. CDR3 in amino acids: CASSLGFTESRDIQYF. The CDR3, as DNA: TGCGCCAGCAGCTTGGGATTTACAGAGAGCAGGGACATTCAGTACTTC.

This clonotype was counted once. A far larger clone is one base from this, pointing to a likely read error. The rearrangement links TRBV28 to TRBJ2-3; D is undetermined. CDR3 size: 15 residues. The germline V gene encodes CDR1 MDHEN and CDR2 SYDVKM. The V end lost 4 bases, the J end lost 1 base, and 12 bases lay between the germline ends. The CDR3 is CASSSLARGTDTQYF. DNA for the CDR3: TGTGCCAGCAGTTCCCTCGCCCGGGGCACAGATACGCAGTATTTT.

This clonotype was seen a handful of times. The chain links TRBV20-1 to TRBJ2-7; 9 bases agree with TRBD2. The germline gives CDR1 DFQATT, CDR2 SNEGSKA (reference sequence). The CDR3 spans 13 residues. CDR3 region: CRAEAGGIHEQYF. Written as DNA, the CDR3 is TGCAGAGCTGAGGCGGGAGGGATCCACGAGCAGTACTTC.

This clonotype occurred many times. This sequence joins TRBV28 and TRBJ1-6; 7 bases line up with TRBD1. Germline V gene sequence: CDR1 MDHEN, CDR2 SYDVKM. The CDR3 is 17 residues long. J lost 0 bases, V lost 6 bases, and 8 bases had no gene match. CDR3 residues: CASRRDSTFSYNSPLHF. CDR3 sequence (DNA): TGTGCCAGCAGGCGGGACAGTACTTTCTCCTATAATTCACCCCTCCACTTT.

This clonotype was seen ten or more times. This chain connects TRBV28 to TRBJ2-5; TRBD2 aligns across 12 bases. Per germline, CDR1 MDHEN and CDR2 SYDVKM. The CDR3 length is 16 residues. V lost 5 bases and J lost 2; bases outside the gene matches: 6. DNA for the CDR3: TGTGCCAGCAGTCTCCTGACTAGCGGGAGACAAGAGACCCAGTACTTC. Its protein is CASSLLTSGRQETQYF.

In this sample, this clonotype turned up many times. The chain recombines TRBV2 with TRBJ2-3, with D perhaps TRBD1 (6 bases). Germline V gives CDR1 SNHLY, CDR2 FYNNEI. The V end was cut by 3 bases, the J end by 2 bases, with 18 bases between. The CDR3 is made up of 17 amino acids. CDR3 in amino acids: CASSDGQPSGYTDTQYF. The CDR3, as DNA: TGTGCCAGCAGTGACGGACAGCCAAGTGGGTACACAGATACGCAGTATTTT. The variable domain in full, with the rest retrieved from reference TRBV2 and TRBJ2-3, is EPEVTQTPSHQVTQMGQEVILRCVPISNHLYFYWYRQILGQKVEFLVSFYNNEISEKSEIFDDQFSVERPDGSNFTLKIRSTKLEDSAMYFCASSDGQPSGYTDTQYFGPGTRLTVL.

Regarding this clonotype: Possible read error: a much larger clone is one base away. This chain joins TRBV15 and TRBJ2-1; 10 nucleotides align to TRBD2. The DNA end lines up better with TRBJ2-3; the J call may be wrong. The CDR3 covers 17 residues. CDR1 LNHNV and CDR2 YYDKDF come from the germline V gene (reference sequence). The CDR3 sequence: CATSRGRASGSEDTQYF. The CDR3 nucleotides are TGTGCCACCAGCAGAGGTCGGGCTAGCGGGAGTGAAGATACGCAGTATTTT.

This clonotype came up many times. The rearrangement joins TRBV20-1 to TRBJ2-7; D gene uncertain. This CDR3 spans 13 amino acids. V was pared by 2 bases and J by 3 bases, with 11 bases between. Germline CDR1 DFQATT, CDR2 SNEGSKA (reference sequence). CDR3 bases: TGCAGTGCTAGACCTCTGGACGGCTACGAGCAGTACTTC. Its protein is CSARPLDGYEQYF.

This clonotype has ten or more counts. The chain has TRBV14 and TRBJ2-7; no definite D call. The V gene's germline CDR1 is SGHDN and CDR2 FVKESK. This CDR3 has 15 amino acids. Trimming took 0 bases from V and 1 from J, leaving 10 bases between them. The CDR3 spells CASSQETRQSYEQYF. For the CDR3, the DNA is TGTGCCAGCAGCCAAGAGACCCGTCAATCCTACGAGCAGTACTTC.